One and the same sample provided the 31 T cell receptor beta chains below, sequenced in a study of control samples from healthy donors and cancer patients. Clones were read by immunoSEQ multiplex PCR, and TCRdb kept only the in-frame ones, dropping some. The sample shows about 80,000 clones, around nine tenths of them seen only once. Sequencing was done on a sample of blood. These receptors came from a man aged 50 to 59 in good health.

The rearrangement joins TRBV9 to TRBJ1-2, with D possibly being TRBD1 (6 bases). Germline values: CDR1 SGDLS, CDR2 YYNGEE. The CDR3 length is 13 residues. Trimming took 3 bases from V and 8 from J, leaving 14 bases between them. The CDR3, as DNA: TGTGCCAGCAGCGGACGGACAGAGTGGGGCTACACCTTC. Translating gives CASSGRTEWGYTF.

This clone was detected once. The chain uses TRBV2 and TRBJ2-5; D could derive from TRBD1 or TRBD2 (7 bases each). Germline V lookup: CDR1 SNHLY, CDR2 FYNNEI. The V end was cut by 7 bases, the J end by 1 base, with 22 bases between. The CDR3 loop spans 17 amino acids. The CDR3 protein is CASIRAGGGRIQETQYF. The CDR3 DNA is TGTGCCAGCATCCGGGCAGGGGGAGGGAGGATCCAAGAGACCCAGTACTTC.

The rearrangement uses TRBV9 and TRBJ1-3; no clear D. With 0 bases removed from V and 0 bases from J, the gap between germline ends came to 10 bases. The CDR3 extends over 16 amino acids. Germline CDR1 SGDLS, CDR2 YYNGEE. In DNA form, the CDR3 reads TGTGCCAGCAGCGTAGAGGTAGGGAGCTCTGGAAACACCATATATTTT. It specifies CASSVEVGSSGNTIYF. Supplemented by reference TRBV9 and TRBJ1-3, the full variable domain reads DSGVTQTPKHLITATGQRVTLRCSPRSGDLSVYWYQQSLDQGLQFLIQYYNGEERAKGNILERFSAQQFPDLHSELNLSSLELGDSALYFCASSVEVGSSGNTIYFGEGSWLTVV.

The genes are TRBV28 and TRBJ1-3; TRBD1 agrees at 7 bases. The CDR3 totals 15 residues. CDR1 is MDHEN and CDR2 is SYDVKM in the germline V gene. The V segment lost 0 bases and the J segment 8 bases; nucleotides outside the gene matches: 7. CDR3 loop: CASSLWGRGVYTIYF. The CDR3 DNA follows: TGTGCCAGCAGTTTATGGGGCAGGGGGGTTTACACCATATATTTT.

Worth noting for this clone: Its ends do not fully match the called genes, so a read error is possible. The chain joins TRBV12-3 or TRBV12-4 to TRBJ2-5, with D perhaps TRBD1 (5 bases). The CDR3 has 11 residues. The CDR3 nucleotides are TGTGCCACCAGTCAGGGAGAGACCCAGTACTTC. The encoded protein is CATSQGETQYF.

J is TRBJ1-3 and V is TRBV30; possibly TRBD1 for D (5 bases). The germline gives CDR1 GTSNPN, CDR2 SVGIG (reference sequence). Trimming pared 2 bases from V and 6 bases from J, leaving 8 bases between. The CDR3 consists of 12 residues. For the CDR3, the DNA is TGTGCCTGGAGTTCAGGGTTAAACACCATATATTTT. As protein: CAWSSGLNTIYF.

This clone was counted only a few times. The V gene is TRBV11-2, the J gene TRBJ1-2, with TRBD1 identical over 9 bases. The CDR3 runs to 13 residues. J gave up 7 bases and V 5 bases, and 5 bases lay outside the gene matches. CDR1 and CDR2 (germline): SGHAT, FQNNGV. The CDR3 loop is CASSPDRGIGYTF. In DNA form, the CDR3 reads TGTGCCAGCAGCCCCGACAGGGGGATTGGCTACACCTTC. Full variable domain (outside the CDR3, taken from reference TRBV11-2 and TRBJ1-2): EAGVAQSPRYKIIEKRQSVAFWCNPISGHATLYWYQQILGQGPKLLIQFQNNGVVDDSQLPKDRFSAERLKGVDSTLKIQPAKLEDSAVYLCASSPDRGIGYTFGSGTRLTVV.

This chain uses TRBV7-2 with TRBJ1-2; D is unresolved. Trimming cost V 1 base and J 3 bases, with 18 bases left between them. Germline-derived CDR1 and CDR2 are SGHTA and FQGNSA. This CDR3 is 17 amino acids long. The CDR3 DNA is TGTGCCAGCAGCTTAGAGATGGCAAAACGGAATTACTATGGCTACACCTTC. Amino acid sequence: CASSLEMAKRNYYGYTF.

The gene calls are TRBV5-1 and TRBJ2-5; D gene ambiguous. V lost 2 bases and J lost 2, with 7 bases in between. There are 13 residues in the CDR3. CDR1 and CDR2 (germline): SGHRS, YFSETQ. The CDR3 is CASSFAGQETQYF. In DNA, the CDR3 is TGCGCCAGCAGCTTTGCCGGTCAAGAGACCCAGTACTTC. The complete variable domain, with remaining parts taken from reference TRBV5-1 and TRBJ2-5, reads KAGVTQTPRYLIKTRGQQVTLSCSPISGHRSVSWYQQTPGQGLQFLFEYFSETQRNKGNFPGRFSGRQFSNSRSEMNVSTLELGDSALYLCASSFAGQETQYFGPGTRLLVL.

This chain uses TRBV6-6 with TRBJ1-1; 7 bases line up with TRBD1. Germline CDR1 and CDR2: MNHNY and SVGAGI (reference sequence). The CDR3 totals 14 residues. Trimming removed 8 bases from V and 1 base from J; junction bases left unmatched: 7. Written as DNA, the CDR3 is TGTGCCAGCCGGCCGACAGGGAGGAACACTGAAGCTTTCTTT. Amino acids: CASRPTGRNTEAFF.

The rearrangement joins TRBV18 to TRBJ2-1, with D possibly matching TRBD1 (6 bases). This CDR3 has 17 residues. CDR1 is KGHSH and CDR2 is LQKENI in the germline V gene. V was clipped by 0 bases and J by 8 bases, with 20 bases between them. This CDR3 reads CASSPPGALAGTDEQFF. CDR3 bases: TGTGCCAGCTCACCACCGGGGGCCCTCGCTGGGACGGATGAGCAGTTCTTC.

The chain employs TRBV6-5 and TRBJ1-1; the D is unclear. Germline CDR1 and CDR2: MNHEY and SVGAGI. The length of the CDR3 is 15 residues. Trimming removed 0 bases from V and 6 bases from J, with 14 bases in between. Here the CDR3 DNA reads TGTGCCAGCAGTTACTCGTTTTTCGGTCTCGCTGAAGCTTTCTTT. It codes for CASSYSFFGLAEAFF.

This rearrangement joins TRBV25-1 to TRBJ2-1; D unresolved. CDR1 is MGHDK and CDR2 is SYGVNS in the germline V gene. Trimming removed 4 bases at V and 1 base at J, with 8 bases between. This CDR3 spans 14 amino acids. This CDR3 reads CASSAVRSYNEQFF. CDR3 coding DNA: TGTGCCAGCAGTGCAGTCAGATCCTACAATGAGCAGTTCTTC.

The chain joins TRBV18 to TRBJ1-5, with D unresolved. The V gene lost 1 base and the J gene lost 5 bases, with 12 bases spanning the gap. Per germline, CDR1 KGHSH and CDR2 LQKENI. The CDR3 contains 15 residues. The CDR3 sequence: CASSPRVGGYQPQHF. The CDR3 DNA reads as TGTGCCAGCTCACCACGAGTGGGCGGATATCAGCCCCAGCATTTT. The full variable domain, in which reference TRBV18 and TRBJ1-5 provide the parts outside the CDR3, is NAGVMQNPRHLVRRRGQEARLRCSPMKGHSHVYWYRQLPEEGLKFMVYLQKENIIDESGMPKERFSAEFPKEGPSILRIQQVVRGDSAAYFCASSPRVGGYQPQHFGDGTRLSIL.

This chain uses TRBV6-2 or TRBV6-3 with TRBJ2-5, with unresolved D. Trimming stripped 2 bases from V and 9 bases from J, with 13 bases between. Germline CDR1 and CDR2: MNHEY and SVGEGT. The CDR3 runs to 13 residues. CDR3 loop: CASSYQNTPAQYF. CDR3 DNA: TGTGCCAGCAGTTACCAGAACACGCCGGCCCAGTACTTC.

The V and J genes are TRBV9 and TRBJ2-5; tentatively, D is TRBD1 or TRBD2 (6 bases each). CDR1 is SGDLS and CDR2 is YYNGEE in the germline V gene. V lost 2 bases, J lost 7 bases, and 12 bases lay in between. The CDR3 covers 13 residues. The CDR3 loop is CASSVGGLATQYF. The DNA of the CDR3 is TGTGCCAGCAGCGTGGGGGGCCTAGCGACCCAGTACTTC. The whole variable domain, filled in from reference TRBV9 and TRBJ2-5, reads DSGVTQTPKHLITATGQRVTLRCSPRSGDLSVYWYQQSLDQGLQFLIQYYNGEERAKGNILERFSAQQFPDLHSELNLSSLELGDSALYFCASSVGGLATQYFGPGTRLLVL.

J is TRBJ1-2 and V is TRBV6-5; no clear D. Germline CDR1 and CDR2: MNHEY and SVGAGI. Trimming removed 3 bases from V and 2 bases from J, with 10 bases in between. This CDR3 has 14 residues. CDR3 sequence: CASSYTALNYGYTF. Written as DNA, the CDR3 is TGTGCCAGCAGTTATACGGCATTAAACTATGGCTACACCTTC.

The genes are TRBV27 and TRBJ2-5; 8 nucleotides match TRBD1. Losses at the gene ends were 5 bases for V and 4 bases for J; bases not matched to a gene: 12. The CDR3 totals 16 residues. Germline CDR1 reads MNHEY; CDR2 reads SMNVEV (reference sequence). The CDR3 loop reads CASSPLPRGPGETQYF. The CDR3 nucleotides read TGTGCCAGCAGTCCCCTTCCCAGGGGGCCAGGAGAGACCCAGTACTTC.

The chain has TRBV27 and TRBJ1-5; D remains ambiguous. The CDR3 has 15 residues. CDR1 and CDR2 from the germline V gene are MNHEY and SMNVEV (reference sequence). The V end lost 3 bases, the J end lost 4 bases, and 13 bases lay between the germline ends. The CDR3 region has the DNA TGTGCCAGCAGTTTCCTGTCGGGTTGGAATCAGCCCCAGCATTTT. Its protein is CASSFLSGWNQPQHF.

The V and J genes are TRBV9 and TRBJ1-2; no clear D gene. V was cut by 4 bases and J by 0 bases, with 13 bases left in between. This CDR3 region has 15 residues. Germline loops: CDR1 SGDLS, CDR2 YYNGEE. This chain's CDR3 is CASSPFVGANYGYTF. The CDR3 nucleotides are TGTGCCAGCAGCCCCTTCGTGGGAGCTAACTATGGCTACACCTTC.

The DNA for the CDR3 is TGTGCCAGCAGCCAAGAGGCTTTTGCAGGGACAAGGCATTTT. Translation gives CASSQEAFAGTRHF. This rearrangement joins TRBV4-2 to TRBJ1-5, with D maybe TRBD1 (6 bases). V was cut by 0 bases and J by 15 bases, with 18 bases left in between. Germline V lookup: CDR1 LGHNA, CDR2 YNFKEQ. The CDR3 has 14 residues.

The CDR3 sequence: CASSQGHDLNTEAFF. CDR3 coding DNA: TGCGCCAGCAGCCAGGGTCATGATCTGAACACTGAAGCTTTCTTT. This chain joins TRBV4-1 and TRBJ1-1; D not resolved. The CDR3 length is 15 residues. The V end lost 3 bases, the J end lost 0 bases, and 11 bases lay between the germline ends. Germline CDR1 and CDR2: MGHRA and YSYEKL.

CDR3 amino acids: CASSLDSPEAFF. The CDR3 nucleotides read TGTGCCAGCAGCTTGGACTCTCCTGAAGCTTTCTTT. This chain links TRBV9 with TRBJ1-1; D ambiguous. Trimming took 4 bases from V and 6 from J, leaving 10 bases between them. The CDR3 is 12 residues long. Per the germline V gene, CDR1 is SGDLS and CDR2 is YYNGEE.

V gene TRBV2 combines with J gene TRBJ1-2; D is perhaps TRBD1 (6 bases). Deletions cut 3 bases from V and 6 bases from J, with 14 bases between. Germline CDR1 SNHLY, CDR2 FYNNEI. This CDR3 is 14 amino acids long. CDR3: CASSEGRGMNGYTF. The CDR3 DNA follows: TGTGCCAGCAGTGAGGGCAGGGGAATGAATGGCTACACCTTC.

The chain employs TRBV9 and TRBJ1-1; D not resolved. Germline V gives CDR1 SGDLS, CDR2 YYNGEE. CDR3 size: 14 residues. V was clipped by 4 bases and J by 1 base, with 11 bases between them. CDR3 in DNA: TGTGCCAGCAGCCCGAGGACCCAGAACACTGAAGCTTTCTTT. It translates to CASSPRTQNTEAFF.

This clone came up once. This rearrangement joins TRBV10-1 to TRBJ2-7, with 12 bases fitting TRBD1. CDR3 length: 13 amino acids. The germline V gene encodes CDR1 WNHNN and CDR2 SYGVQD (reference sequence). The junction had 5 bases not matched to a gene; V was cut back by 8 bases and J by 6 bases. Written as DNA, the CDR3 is TGCGCCAGCGCCGGGACAGGGGGCGGCGAGCAGTACTTC. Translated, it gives CASAGTGGGEQYF.

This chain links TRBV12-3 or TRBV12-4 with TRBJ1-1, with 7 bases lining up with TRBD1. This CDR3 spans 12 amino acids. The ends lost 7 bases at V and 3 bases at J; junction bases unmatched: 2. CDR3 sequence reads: CASTRGYTEAFF. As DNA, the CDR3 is TGTGCCAGCACCAGGGGGTACACTGAAGCTTTCTTT.

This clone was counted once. Here the CDR3 DNA reads TGTGCCATCAGGGACTCGACCGTCTCAGATACGCAGTATTTT. This encodes CAIRDSTVSDTQYF. The rearrangement uses TRBV10-3 and TRBJ2-3; possible D gene TRBD2, 5 bases. V gave up 6 bases and J gave up 4 bases, with 14 bases separating them. This CDR3 contains 14 residues. The germline V gene has CDR1 ENHRY and CDR2 SYGVKD.

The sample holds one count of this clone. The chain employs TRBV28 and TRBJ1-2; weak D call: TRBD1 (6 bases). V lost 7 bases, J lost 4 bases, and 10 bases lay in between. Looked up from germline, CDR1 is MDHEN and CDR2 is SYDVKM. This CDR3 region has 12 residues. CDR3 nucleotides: TGTGCCAGCACCGACAGGTTCTATGGCTACACCTTC. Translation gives CASTDRFYGYTF.

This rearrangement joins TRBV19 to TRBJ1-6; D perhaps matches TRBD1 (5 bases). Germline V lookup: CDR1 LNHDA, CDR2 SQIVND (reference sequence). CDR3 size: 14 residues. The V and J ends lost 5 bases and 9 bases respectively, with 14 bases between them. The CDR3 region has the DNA TGTGCCAGTAGTGTAAGGGGAGACAGTTCACCCCTCCACTTT. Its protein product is CASSVRGDSSPLHF.

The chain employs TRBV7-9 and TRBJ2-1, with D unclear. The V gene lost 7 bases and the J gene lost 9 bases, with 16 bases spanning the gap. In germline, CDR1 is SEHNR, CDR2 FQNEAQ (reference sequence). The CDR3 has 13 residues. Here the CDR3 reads CASTLGTRTEQFF. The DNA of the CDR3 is TGTGCCAGCACCTTGGGCACAAGGACTGAGCAGTTCTTC.